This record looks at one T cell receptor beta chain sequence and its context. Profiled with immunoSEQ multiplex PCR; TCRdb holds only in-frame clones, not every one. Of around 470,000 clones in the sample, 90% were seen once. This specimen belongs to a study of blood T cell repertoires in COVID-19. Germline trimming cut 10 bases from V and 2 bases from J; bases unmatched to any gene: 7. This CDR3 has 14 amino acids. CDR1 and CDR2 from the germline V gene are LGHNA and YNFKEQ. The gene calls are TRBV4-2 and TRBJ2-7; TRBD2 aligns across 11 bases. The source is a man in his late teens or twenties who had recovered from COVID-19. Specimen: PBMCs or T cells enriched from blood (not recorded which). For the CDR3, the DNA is TGTGCCACTCCCGGACTAGCGGGTACCTACGAGCAGTACTTC. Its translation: CATPGLAGTYEQYF.